This T cell receptor beta chain emerged from a study of CD8 T cells in ankylosing spondylitis. This clonotype was counted a few times. TCRdb re-called the 5' RACE reads through MiXCR, storing one row per CDR3 protein. The data contain around 39,000 distinct CDR3 sequences, around 15% of them singletons. The clonotype was recovered from a male donor with ankylosing spondylitis. Sequenced: synovial fluid, either unsorted or a sorted T cell fraction (not recorded which).

In DNA form, the CDR3 reads TGTGCCAGCAGAGGCCGGGACAGGGGGATTTACGAGCAGTACTTC. Its protein product is CASRGRDRGIYEQYF. J is TRBJ2-7 and V is TRBV3-1, with 11 bases aligning to TRBD1. Losses at the gene ends were 6 bases for V and 4 bases for J; bases not matched to a gene: 8. CDR1 is LGHDT and CDR2 is YNNKEL in the germline V gene (reference sequence). The CDR3 covers 15 residues.